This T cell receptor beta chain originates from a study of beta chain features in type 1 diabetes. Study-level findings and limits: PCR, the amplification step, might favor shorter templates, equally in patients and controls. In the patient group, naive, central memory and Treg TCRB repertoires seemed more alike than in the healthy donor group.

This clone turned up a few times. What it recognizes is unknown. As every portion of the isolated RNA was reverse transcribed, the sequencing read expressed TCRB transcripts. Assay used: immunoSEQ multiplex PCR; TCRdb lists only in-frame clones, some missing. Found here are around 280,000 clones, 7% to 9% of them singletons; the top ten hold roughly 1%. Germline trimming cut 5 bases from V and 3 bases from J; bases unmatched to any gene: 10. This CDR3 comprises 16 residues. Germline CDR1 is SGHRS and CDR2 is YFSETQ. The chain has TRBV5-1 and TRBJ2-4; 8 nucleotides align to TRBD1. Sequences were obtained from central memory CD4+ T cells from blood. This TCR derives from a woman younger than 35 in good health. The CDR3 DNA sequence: TGCGCCAGCAGACCGACAGGGGATGGGGTCAAAAACATTCAGTACTTC. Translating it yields CASRPTGDGVKNIQYF.